This T cell receptor (beta chain) was documented in a study of T cell changes during pregnancy in multiple sclerosis. Clones were read by immunoSEQ multiplex PCR, and TCRdb kept only the in-frame ones, dropping some. This table holds 70,000 to 95,000 clones, around 93% found once. Germline V gives CDR1 MDHEN, CDR2 SYDVKM. V was clipped by 8 bases and J by 5 bases, with 12 bases between them. The CDR3 spans 12 residues. The specimen was peripheral blood, collected in the third trimester of pregnancy. The TCR was taken from a female donor with multiple sclerosis, enrolled in a pregnancy study. The chain joins TRBV28 to TRBJ1-2; D remains ambiguous. The CDR3 region has the DNA TGTGCCAGCGCGGGAAGTTTGTATGGCTACACCTTC. Protein sequence: CASAGSLYGYTF.